Each of the 29 T cell receptor beta chains below was sequenced from the same sample in a study of blood T cell repertoires in COVID-19 (dated by TCRdb to the early 2020s). Preparation of the library involved the immunoSEQ multiplex PCR assay. TCRdb took this table from immuneACCESS and kept in-frame rearrangements with V and J called. Such tables lack part of the clones; where checked against another copy, unresolved V genes explain under half of the gap, and the rest is unexplained. The sample table records around 260,000 clones; around 84% of these occur just once. The top ten clonotypes cover 4% to 4.5% of the sample. The sequenced sample was peripheral blood. Every receptor here comes from a man in his fifties or sixties with acute or convalescent COVID-19.

The rearrangement links TRBV10-3 to TRBJ2-3; 8 bases align to TRBD1. CDR1 and CDR2 (germline): ENHRY, SYGVKD. V lost 6 bases, J lost 2 bases, and 4 bases stayed unmatched. This CDR3 region has 14 residues. The DNA of the CDR3 is TGTGCCATCAGCCGACAGGGGAACACAGATACGCAGTATTTT. Amino acids: CAISRQGNTDTQYF.

This clone came up a few times. The chain combines TRBV6-5 with TRBJ1-1; 8 bases are shared with TRBD1. V lost 4 bases and J lost 0; bases outside the gene matches: 4. Germline CDR1 MNHEY, CDR2 SVGAGI. The CDR3 runs 15 residues. Here the CDR3 DNA reads TGTGCCAGCAGTTTCGACAGGGGCCTGAACACTGAAGCTTTCTTT. It translates to CASSFDRGLNTEAFF.

The V gene is TRBV27, the J gene TRBJ2-7, with D possibly TRBD1 on 6 matching bases. Trimming took off 5 bases at V and 5 bases at J, with 16 bases between the two ends. The CDR3 extends over 14 amino acids. Per the germline V gene, CDR1 is MNHEY and CDR2 is SMNVEV (reference sequence). CDR3 sequence reads: CASSPGGASHEQYF. The CDR3 DNA is TGTGCCAGCAGTCCTGGGGGCGCAAGCCACGAGCAGTACTTC.

This clone was observed once. V is TRBV3-1 (or the pseudogene TRBV3-2) and J is TRBJ2-5, with D hard to call. Germline-derived CDR1 and CDR2 are LGHDT and YNNKEL (reference sequence). With 3 bases removed from V and 5 bases from J, the gap between germline ends came to 7 bases. CDR3 length: 12 amino acids. The CDR3 DNA sequence: TGTGCCAGCAGCCACCACGGGGAGACCCAGTACTTC. It codes for CASSHHGETQYF.

The rearrangement links TRBV11-3 to TRBJ2-1, with D maybe TRBD2 (6 bases). This CDR3 has 16 amino acids. Germline V gene lookup returns CDR1 SGHNT and CDR2 YENEEA. V shed 1 base and J shed 2 bases, with 12 bases lying between them. In nucleotides, the CDR3 is TGTGCCAGCAGCTTAGCCCCGACTAGTCCCTACAATGAGCAGTTCTTC. This translates into CASSLAPTSPYNEQFF.

The rearrangement links TRBV11-2 to TRBJ1-3, with 9 bases that match TRBD1. The CDR3 contains 15 residues. Trimming removed 1 base from V and 4 bases from J; junction bases left unmatched: 2. Germline V gene lookup returns CDR1 SGHAT and CDR2 FQNNGV. CDR3: CASSLVGTGGNTIYF. As DNA, the CDR3 is TGTGCCAGCAGCTTAGTTGGGACAGGGGGAAACACCATATATTTT. Combining the CDR3 with reference TRBV11-2 and TRBJ1-3 gives the whole variable domain EAGVAQSPRYKIIEKRQSVAFWCNPISGHATLYWYQQILGQGPKLLIQFQNNGVVDDSQLPKDRFSAERLKGVDSTLKIQPAKLEDSAVYLCASSLVGTGGNTIYFGEGSWLTVV.

Concerning this clone: Mismatch with germline at one junction end may stem from a read error. The rearrangement joins TRBV7-7 to TRBJ2-4; D perhaps matches TRBD1 (5 bases). The CDR3 has 15 residues. Germline CDR1 SSHAT, CDR2 FNYEAQ (reference sequence). The CDR3 DNA sequence: TGTGCTAGCAGCTTAGACAGTAAACCACTCGGCATTCAGTACTTC. It is translated as CASSLDSKPLGIQYF.

This clone is a singleton in its sample. This chain links TRBV3-1 (or the pseudogene TRBV3-2) with TRBJ1-4; D remains ambiguous. Germline values: CDR1 LGHDT, CDR2 YNNKEL (reference sequence). The CDR3 spans 13 residues. The germline V and J ends were trimmed by 1 base and 14 bases, with 14 bases remaining between them. The CDR3 here is CASSQVVGGVLFF. As DNA, the CDR3 is TGTGCCAGCAGCCAAGTTGTAGGAGGCGTTCTGTTTTTT.

This clone was observed a few times. The gene calls are TRBV7-2 and TRBJ1-5; TRBD1 matches at 10 bases. Germline lookup yields CDR1 SGHTA and CDR2 FQGNSA. J lost 2 bases, V lost 5 bases, and 3 bases had no gene match. The CDR3 contains 15 residues. Here the CDR3 reads CASSLDRGGNQPQHF. The CDR3 nucleotides read TGTGCCAGCAGCCTGGACAGGGGGGGCAATCAGCCCCAGCATTTT.

Remarks on this clone: This same CDR3 is encoded by further DNA sequences in the sample. The chain has TRBV29-1 and TRBJ1-5, with 7 bases that match TRBD1. J was trimmed by 6 bases and V by 1 base; bases with no gene match: 6. Germline CDR1 and CDR2: SQVTM and ANQGSEA. The CDR3 is 14 amino acids. CDR3 nucleotide sequence: TGCAGCGTTGAAGGCCTCCCAGGGGGTCAGCCCCAGCATTTT. Protein: CSVEGLPGGQPQHF. The full variable domain, in which reference TRBV29-1 and TRBJ1-5 provide the parts outside the CDR3, is SAVISQKPSRDICQRGTSLTIQCQVDSQVTMMFWYRQQPGQSLTLIATANQGSEATYESGFVIDKFPISRPNLTFSTLTVSNMSPEDSSIYLCSVEGLPGGQPQHFGDGTRLSIL.

The chain is built from TRBV30 and TRBJ1-2, with TRBD1 matching over 8 bases. Per the germline V gene, CDR1 is GTSNPN and CDR2 is SVGIG (reference sequence). The CDR3 runs 13 residues. V shed 8 bases, J shed 2 bases, and the junction held 7 bases outside the gene matches. The DNA for the CDR3 is TGTGCCCGAACCGGGACAGGCAACTATGGCTACACCTTC. It codes for CARTGTGNYGYTF.

In the case of this clone: At the DNA level, this CDR3 is encoded by other sequences in the same sample as well. The chain has TRBV3-1 (or the pseudogene TRBV3-2) and TRBJ2-1; 15 bases are shared with TRBD2. This CDR3 is built from 16 residues. Germline V gene lookup returns CDR1 LGHDT and CDR2 YNNKEL (reference sequence). Germline trimming cut 0 bases from V and 7 bases from J; bases unmatched to any gene: 1. The CDR3 DNA follows: TGTGCCAGCAGCCAAGAAGGGACTAGCGGGAGGAATGAGCAGTTCTTC. It is translated as CASSQEGTSGRNEQFF.

This chain links TRBV10-3 with TRBJ1-3; TRBD1 matches 7 bases. Germline V gene sequence: CDR1 ENHRY, CDR2 SYGVKD. V gave up 6 bases and J gave up 1 base; unmatched junction bases: 0. The CDR3 extends over 13 amino acids. The CDR3 sequence: CAIRTGSGNTIYF. The CDR3 nucleotides are TGTGCCATCAGGACAGGGTCTGGAAACACCATATATTTT.

V and J are TRBV28 and TRBJ2-1, with D perhaps TRBD2 (6 bases). The CDR3 is 16 amino acids. Germline lookup yields CDR1 MDHEN and CDR2 SYDVKM. Between the trimmed V and J ends, which lost 3 bases and 4 bases, there was a span of 16 bases. CDR3 DNA sequence: TGTGCCAGCAGTTTGGCCCCAGTCGGGGGTTACAATGAGCAGTTCTTC. Its protein is CASSLAPVGGYNEQFF.

The chain has TRBV19 and TRBJ2-3, with D unresolved. Germline CDR1 reads LNHDA; CDR2 reads SQIVND (reference sequence). There are 15 residues in the CDR3. Trimming took off 5 bases at V and 2 bases at J, with 14 bases between the two ends. DNA for the CDR3: TGTGCCAGTAGTCCCCCGTCGTCGTTCACAGATACGCAGTATTTT. Amino acids: CASSPPSSFTDTQYF.

The rearrangement links TRBV24-1 to TRBJ1-2, with D uncertain. From germline, CDR1 is KGHDR and CDR2 SFDVKD. The CDR3 has 12 amino acids. V dropped 3 bases and J dropped 2 bases, with 3 bases sitting between them. The CDR3 loop reads CATSDVNYGYTF. For the CDR3, the DNA is TGTGCCACCAGTGATGTAAACTATGGCTACACCTTC.

V and J are TRBV6-2 or TRBV6-3 and TRBJ1-2; 8 bases match TRBD1. CDR1 is MNHEY, CDR2 SVGEGT, per germline. The CDR3 consists of 14 residues. The V and J ends lost 2 bases and 4 bases, in that order; junction bases with no gene match: 3. The CDR3 spells CASSYPGQVYGYTF. The CDR3 region has the DNA TGTGCCAGCAGTTACCCGGGACAGGTCTATGGCTACACCTTC.

The genes are TRBV7-9 and TRBJ2-7; 9 bases are a match to TRBD1. The germline CDR1 and CDR2 sequences are SEHNR and FQNEAQ (reference sequence). The V segment lost 3 bases and the J segment 2 bases; nucleotides outside the gene matches: 2. The CDR3 is 14 amino acids. The CDR3 nucleotides are TGTGCCAGCAGCTTCCGGGACAGGGCCTACGAGCAGTACTTC. It translates to CASSFRDRAYEQYF.

In DNA form, the CDR3 reads TGTGCCACATCGGGGGGGCAGAGCGGGGAGCTGTTTTTT. It is translated as CATSGGQSGELFF. The chain couples TRBV10-3 to TRBJ2-2, with 8 positions matching TRBD2. The CDR3 is 13 amino acids. Germline assignment: CDR1 ENHRY and CDR2 SYGVKD. J was trimmed by 7 bases and V by 10 bases; bases with no gene match: 8.

The chain is built from TRBV6-5 and TRBJ1-5; 8 bases match TRBD1. The CDR3 consists of 13 residues. Unmatched junction bases numbered 5, after V lost 7 bases and J lost 6 bases. CDR1 is MNHEY and CDR2 is SVGAGI in the germline V gene. Here the CDR3 reads CASTGGVGQPQHF. The CDR3 DNA sequence: TGTGCCAGCACAGGGGGCGTGGGTCAGCCCCAGCATTTT.

This chain joins TRBV28 and TRBJ2-2, with 8 bases lining up with TRBD2. The CDR3 length is 15 residues. In germline, CDR1 is MDHEN, CDR2 SYDVKM. The V and J ends lost 6 bases and 5 bases, in that order; junction bases with no gene match: 8. CDR3 in DNA: TGTGCCAGCAGCTCCCCCGGGACTAGAACCGGGGAGCTGTTTTTT. It yields the protein CASSSPGTRTGELFF.

The chain recombines TRBV6-5 with TRBJ1-2, with 9 bases aligning to TRBD1. Trimming took 6 bases from V and 4 from J; bases not matched to a gene: 9. This CDR3 contains 15 residues. The V gene's germline CDR1 is MNHEY and CDR2 SVGAGI. The CDR3 DNA sequence: TGTGCCAGCAGCCTCCCCGGGACAGGGAGCTATGGCTACACCTTC. Amino acid sequence: CASSLPGTGSYGYTF.

The rearrangement links TRBV30 to TRBJ2-7; the D is unclear. CDR3 length: 11 amino acids. Per germline, CDR1 GTSNPN and CDR2 SVGIG (reference sequence). V was trimmed by 0 bases and J by 3 bases, leaving 3 bases between them. CDR3 in amino acids: CAWSVNYEQYF. The CDR3, as DNA: TGTGCCTGGAGTGTTAACTACGAGCAGTACTTC.

The CDR3 DNA follows: TGTGCCAGCAGCTACGATAGGGGGCGCCTGTCGGGGGCCAACGTCCTGACTTTC. Protein: CASSYDRGRLSGANVLTF. The rearrangement links TRBV7-9 to TRBJ2-6; 7 bases are shared with TRBD1. CDR1 is SEHNR and CDR2 is FQNEAQ in the germline V gene (reference sequence). Losses at the gene ends were 4 bases for V and 4 bases for J; bases not matched to a gene: 13. The CDR3 covers 18 residues.

This chain uses TRBV7-9 with TRBJ2-5; 7 positions agree with TRBD1. This CDR3 contains 14 residues. V shed 5 bases and J 1 base; nucleotides not matched to a gene: 4. In germline, CDR1 is SEHNR, CDR2 FQNEAQ (reference sequence). The CDR3 DNA sequence: TGTGCCAGCAGCCTAGGACAGGCCCAAGAGACCCAGTACTTC. It translates to CASSLGQAQETQYF.

This clone was picked up one time. CDR3 sequence (DNA): TGTGCCAGCACTCTCGGAGGCCGCACTGAAGCTTTCTTT. Translation gives CASTLGGRTEAFF. The chain joins TRBV6-5 to TRBJ1-1; no definite D call. Trimming took 7 bases from V and 4 from J, leaving 13 bases between them. The CDR3 is 13 residues long. The germline CDR1 and CDR2 sequences are MNHEY and SVGAGI.

The chain recombines TRBV2 with TRBJ2-5, with 7 bases fitting TRBD1. Unmatched junction bases numbered 7, after V lost 6 bases and J lost 3 bases. The germline V gene has CDR1 SNHLY and CDR2 FYNNEI. This CDR3 is built from 14 residues. The CDR3 DNA reads as TGTGCCAGCAGGGCCGGGACAGCCGAAGAGACCCAGTACTTC. Protein sequence: CASRAGTAEETQYF.

This sequence joins TRBV5-4 and TRBJ1-1, with no clear D. Germline CDR1 is SGHNT and CDR2 is YYREEE (reference sequence). CDR3 length: 15 residues. The V and J ends lost 3 bases and 4 bases respectively, with 16 bases between them. CDR3 loop: CASSSDGNVVTEAFF. In DNA, the CDR3 is TGTGCCAGCAGCTCCGACGGGAATGTGGTCACTGAAGCTTTCTTT.

This clone was seen more than once but under ten times. V and J are TRBV11-2 and TRBJ1-4, with 8 nucleotides matching TRBD1. Germline CDR1 reads SGHAT; CDR2 reads FQNNGV. The V and J ends lost 4 bases and 3 bases, in that order; junction bases with no gene match: 7. The CDR3 sequence is 16 residues long. Written as DNA, the CDR3 is TGTGCCAGCAGCTCCGCCCCGACAGGGGCTAATGAAAAACTGTTTTTT. Protein sequence: CASSSAPTGANEKLFF.